Below, 7 T cell receptor beta chains from the same sample are listed, as sequenced in a study of cytomegalovirus exposure and HLA in healthy donors. Repertoires were generated with immunoSEQ multiplex PCR, while TCRdb's copy carries only in-frame clones and drops some. The sample records some 260,000 clones, roughly 87% being singletons. The sample consisted of PBMCs. The receptors originated from a man aged 18 to 29 in good health and CMV-seropositive.

V usage is TRBV15 and J usage is TRBJ1-2, with D tentatively TRBD1 (6 bases). This CDR3 spans 12 amino acids. The germline gives CDR1 LNHNV, CDR2 YYDKDF (reference sequence). The ends were cut back, 5 bases at V and 7 bases at J, with 11 bases in the middle. The CDR3 protein is CATSEQGFGYTF. Here the CDR3 DNA reads TGTGCCACCAGCGAACAGGGATTTGGCTACACCTTC.

The chain combines TRBV6-5 with TRBJ1-1; D is possibly TRBD1 (5 bases). CDR1 and CDR2 (germline): MNHEY, SVGAGI. Trimming took off 2 bases at V and 10 bases at J, with 11 bases between the two ends. The CDR3 has 12 amino acids. The CDR3 sequence: CASSYRGEGAFF. DNA for the CDR3: TGTGCCAGCAGTTACCGAGGGGAGGGAGCTTTCTTT.

The rearrangement joins TRBV29-1 to TRBJ2-5, with D unresolved. The CDR3 runs 15 residues. V was clipped by 5 bases and J by 0 bases, with 16 bases between them. Germline V gene lookup returns CDR1 SQVTM and CDR2 ANQGSEA. CDR3 nucleotide sequence: TGCAGCGTTAAGCTTGGCGGCCGATACCAAGAGACCCAGTACTTC. As protein: CSVKLGGRYQETQYF.

This clone was seen a few times. The genes are TRBV7-9 and TRBJ2-7; maybe TRBD2 (6 bases). CDR1 SEHNR and CDR2 FQNEAQ come from the germline V gene (reference sequence). The V end was cut by 4 bases, the J end by 5 bases, with 18 bases between. This CDR3 has 15 amino acids. Here the CDR3 DNA reads TGTGCCAGCAGCTCAACCACATTGGGAGGCGACGAGCAGTACTTC. Encoded protein: CASSSTTLGGDEQYF.

The chain links TRBV4-3 to TRBJ1-2, with D tentatively TRBD1 (6 bases). From germline, CDR1 is LGHNA and CDR2 YSLEER. This CDR3 has 17 residues. V shed 3 bases and J shed 4 bases, with 21 bases lying between them. The CDR3 DNA is TGCGCCAGCAGCCACCTACGGGGGGGGACGACAGGCTATGGCTACACCTTC. Translated: CASSHLRGGTTGYGYTF.

The CDR3 coding sequence is TGTGCCAGCAGCTTAAACGGGATTGGCACAGATACGCAGTATTTT. Protein product: CASSLNGIGTDTQYF. The chain recombines TRBV7-7 with TRBJ2-3, with D tentatively TRBD2 (5 bases). The CDR3 runs to 15 residues. The germline CDR1 and CDR2 sequences are SSHAT and FNYEAQ (reference sequence). V lost 2 bases to trimming and J lost 1 base, with 10 bases between them.

The CDR3 coding sequence is TGCGCCAGCACTTGGGGGTACGAGCAGTACTTC. Its translation: CASTWGYEQYF. The V and J genes are TRBV10-2 and TRBJ2-7; D may correspond to TRBD1 or TRBD2 (5 bases each). The germline V and J ends were trimmed by 7 bases and 4 bases, with 8 bases remaining between them. Per the germline V gene, CDR1 is WSHSY and CDR2 is SAAADI. This CDR3 is built from 11 residues.